This T cell receptor beta chain was recovered during a study of cytomegalovirus exposure and HLA in healthy donors. In the study overall: The 110 or so validation repertoires used a platform that matched the one used for the approximately 700 first-cohort repertoires, as a later analysis reported. Study-wide findings and caveats: Most TCR sequences were rare, but some public TCRs occurred in many donors. The listing of 150 to 200 TCR beta chains classed them as cytomegalovirus-associated.

Libraries were prepared by immunoSEQ multiplex PCR; TCRdb keeps only in-frame clonotypes and omits some of them. The repertoire holds 150,000 to 200,000 clones, with roughly 83% as singletons. Remarks on this clone: Its antigen is still unknown.

The sample was PBMCs. This TCR was recovered from a man in his thirties or forties in good health and CMV-seropositive.

This CDR3 is CSVELSGWGEQYF. The CDR3 DNA sequence: TGCAGCGTTGAACTTAGCGGATGGGGCGAGCAGTACTTC. This rearrangement joins TRBV29-1 to TRBJ2-7, with D perhaps matching TRBD2 (6 bases). The ends were cut back, 2 bases at V and 6 bases at J, with 14 bases in the middle. Germline V gene lookup returns CDR1 SQVTM and CDR2 ANQGSEA. This CDR3 spans 13 amino acids.